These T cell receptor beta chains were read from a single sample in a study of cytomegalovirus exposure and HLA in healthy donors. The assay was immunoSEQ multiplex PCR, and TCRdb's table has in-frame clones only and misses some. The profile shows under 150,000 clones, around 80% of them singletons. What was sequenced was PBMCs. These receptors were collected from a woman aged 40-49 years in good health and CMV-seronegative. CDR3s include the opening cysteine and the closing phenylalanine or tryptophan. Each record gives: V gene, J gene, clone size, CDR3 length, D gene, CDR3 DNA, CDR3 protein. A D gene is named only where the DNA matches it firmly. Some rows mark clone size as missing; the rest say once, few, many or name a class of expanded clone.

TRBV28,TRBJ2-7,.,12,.,TGTGCCAGCAGTACAGGGTTCGGCGAGCAGTACTTC,CASSTGFGEQYF
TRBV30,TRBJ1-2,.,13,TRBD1,TGTGCCTCGTTTTTTGGACAGGGGGGAGGCTACACCTTC,CASFFGQGGGYTF
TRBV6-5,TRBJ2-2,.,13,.,TGTGCCAGCAGTTACCTACGATCCGGGGAGCTGTTTTTT,CASSYLRSGELFF
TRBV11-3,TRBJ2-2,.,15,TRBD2,TGTGCCAGCAGCTTAGGAGCGGGGGGGCTCGAGGAGCTGTTTTTT,CASSLGAGGLEELFF
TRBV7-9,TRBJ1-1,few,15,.,TGTGCCAGCAGCTTAGACACCCGGGGGAACACTGAAGCTTTCTTT,CASSLDTRGNTEAFF
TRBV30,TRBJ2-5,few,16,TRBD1,TGTGCCTGGAGTGTAGGGACAGGGGGGGTCCAAGAAACCCAGTACTTC,CAWSVGTGGVQETQYF
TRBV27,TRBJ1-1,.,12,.,TGTGCCAGCATGGGCTGGAACACTGAAGCTTTCTTT,CASMGWNTEAFF
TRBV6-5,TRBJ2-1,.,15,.,TGTGCCAGCAGTTACGCTGGACTCAGCTACAATGAGCAGTTCTTC,CASSYAGLSYNEQFF
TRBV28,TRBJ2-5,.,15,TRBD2,TGTGCCAGCAGTATGGGGGGGTTTCTTATTGAGACCCAGTACTTC,CASSMGGFLIETQYF
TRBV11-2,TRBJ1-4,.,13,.,TGTGCCAGCAGCTTCCCCCGAAGGGGAAAACTGTTTTTT,CASSFPRRGKLFF
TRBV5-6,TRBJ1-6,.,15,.,TGTGCCAGCAGCTTAGAACAGGAGTATAATTCACCCCTCCACTTT,CASSLEQEYNSPLHF
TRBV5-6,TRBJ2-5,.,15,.,TGTGCCAGCAGCTTGGTGTCAGGGGTCCAAGAGACCCAGTACTTC,CASSLVSGVQETQYF
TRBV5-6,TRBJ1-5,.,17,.,TGTGCCAGCAGCTTGGCCGCAGGGCGGAAAAGCAATCAGCCCCAGCATTTT,CASSLAAGRKSNQPQHF
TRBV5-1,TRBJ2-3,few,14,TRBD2,TGCGCCAGCAGTCTAGGGACTAGCGGTGATACGCAGTATTTT,CASSLGTSGDTQYF
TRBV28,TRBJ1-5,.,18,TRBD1,TGTGCCAGCAGTTTACCGACAGGGGTCCGGTATAGCAATCAGCCCCAGCATTTT,CASSLPTGVRYSNQPQHF
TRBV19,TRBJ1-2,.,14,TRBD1,TGTGCCAGTAGTGTGGGGACAGGACACTATGGCTACACCTTC,CASSVGTGHYGYTF
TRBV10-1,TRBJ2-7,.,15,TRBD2,TGCGCCAGCAGTGAAGGGGTAGCGGGCCTCTACGAGCAGTACTTC,CASSEGVAGLYEQYF
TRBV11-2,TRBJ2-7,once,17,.,TGTGCCAGCAGCCGTGCTCCCCAGGGAATCGGGTCCTACGAGCAGTACTTC,CASSRAPQGIGSYEQYF
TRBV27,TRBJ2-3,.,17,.,TGTGCCAGCAGTTTATACCCCGGCGCAGGTCAGACAGATACGCAGTATTTT,CASSLYPGAGQTDTQYF
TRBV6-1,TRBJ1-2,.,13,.,TGTGCCGAATCACCAGGGTCTAACTATGGCTACACCTTC,CAESPGSNYGYTF
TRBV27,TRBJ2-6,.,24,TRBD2,TGTGCCAGCAGTTTAAGACGGCTCACTAGCGGGATTCCAGATCTACTTTCTGGGGCCAACGTCCTGACTTTC,CASSLRRLTSGIPDLLSGANVLTF
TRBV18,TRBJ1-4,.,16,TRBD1,TGTGCCAGCTCACCAGGGACAGGGGAAGGGGGCGAAAAACTGTTTTTT,CASSPGTGEGGEKLFF
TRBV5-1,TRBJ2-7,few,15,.,TGCGCCAGCAGCTTTGATCCGGGACAATCCTACGAGCAGTACTTC,CASSFDPGQSYEQYF
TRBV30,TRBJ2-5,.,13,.,TGTGCCTGGAGTGCCCAGTCCCGAGAGACCCAGTACTTC,CAWSAQSRETQYF
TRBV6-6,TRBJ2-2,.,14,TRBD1,TGTGCCAGCAGTTACGGGACAGGCACCGGGGAGCTGTTTTTT,CASSYGTGTGELFF
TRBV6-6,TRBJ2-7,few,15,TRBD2,TGTGCCAGCAGTTCCGCGGGGGGGAGCTCCTACGAGCAGTACTTC,CASSSAGGSSYEQYF
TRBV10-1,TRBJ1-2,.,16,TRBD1,TGCGCCAGCCGGGACAGGGGGCTTTTAGCTAACTATGGCTACACCTTC,CASRDRGLLANYGYTF
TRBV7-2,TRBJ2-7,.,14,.,TGTGCCAGCAGCTTAGTGTCAGGGATTTACGAGCAGTACTTC,CASSLVSGIYEQYF
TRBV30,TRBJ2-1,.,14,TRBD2,TGTGCCTGGGAGCCTTGGCGCGGGAGTGATGAGCAGTTCTTC,CAWEPWRGSDEQFF
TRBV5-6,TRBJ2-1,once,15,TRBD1,TGTGCCAGCAGCTTGTCGACAGGGGCTTACAATGGGCAGTTCTTC,CASSLSTGAYNGQFF
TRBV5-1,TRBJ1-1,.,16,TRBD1,TGCGCCAGCAGCCCCCGGGACAGGGGTTGGTACACTGAAGCTTTCTTT,CASSPRDRGWYTEAFF
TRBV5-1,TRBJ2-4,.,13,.,TGCGCCAGCAGCTTGGCCGGGACAAACAGTCAGTACTTC,CASSLAGTNSQYF
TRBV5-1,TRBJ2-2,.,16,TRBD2,TGCGCCAGCAGCCCGGGGACTAGCGGGGTCACCGGGGAGCTGTTTTTT,CASSPGTSGVTGELFF
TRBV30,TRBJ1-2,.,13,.,TGTGCCTGGAGCCCCGACAGGTCCCGGGGCTACACCTTC,CAWSPDRSRGYTF
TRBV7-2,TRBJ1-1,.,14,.,TGTGCCAGCAGCTTACGCAGGGCAAACACTGAAGCTTTCTTT,CASSLRRANTEAFF
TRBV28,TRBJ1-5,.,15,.,TGTGCCAGCAGTGACATGACAGTTAGCAATCAGCCCCAGCATTTT,CASSDMTVSNQPQHF